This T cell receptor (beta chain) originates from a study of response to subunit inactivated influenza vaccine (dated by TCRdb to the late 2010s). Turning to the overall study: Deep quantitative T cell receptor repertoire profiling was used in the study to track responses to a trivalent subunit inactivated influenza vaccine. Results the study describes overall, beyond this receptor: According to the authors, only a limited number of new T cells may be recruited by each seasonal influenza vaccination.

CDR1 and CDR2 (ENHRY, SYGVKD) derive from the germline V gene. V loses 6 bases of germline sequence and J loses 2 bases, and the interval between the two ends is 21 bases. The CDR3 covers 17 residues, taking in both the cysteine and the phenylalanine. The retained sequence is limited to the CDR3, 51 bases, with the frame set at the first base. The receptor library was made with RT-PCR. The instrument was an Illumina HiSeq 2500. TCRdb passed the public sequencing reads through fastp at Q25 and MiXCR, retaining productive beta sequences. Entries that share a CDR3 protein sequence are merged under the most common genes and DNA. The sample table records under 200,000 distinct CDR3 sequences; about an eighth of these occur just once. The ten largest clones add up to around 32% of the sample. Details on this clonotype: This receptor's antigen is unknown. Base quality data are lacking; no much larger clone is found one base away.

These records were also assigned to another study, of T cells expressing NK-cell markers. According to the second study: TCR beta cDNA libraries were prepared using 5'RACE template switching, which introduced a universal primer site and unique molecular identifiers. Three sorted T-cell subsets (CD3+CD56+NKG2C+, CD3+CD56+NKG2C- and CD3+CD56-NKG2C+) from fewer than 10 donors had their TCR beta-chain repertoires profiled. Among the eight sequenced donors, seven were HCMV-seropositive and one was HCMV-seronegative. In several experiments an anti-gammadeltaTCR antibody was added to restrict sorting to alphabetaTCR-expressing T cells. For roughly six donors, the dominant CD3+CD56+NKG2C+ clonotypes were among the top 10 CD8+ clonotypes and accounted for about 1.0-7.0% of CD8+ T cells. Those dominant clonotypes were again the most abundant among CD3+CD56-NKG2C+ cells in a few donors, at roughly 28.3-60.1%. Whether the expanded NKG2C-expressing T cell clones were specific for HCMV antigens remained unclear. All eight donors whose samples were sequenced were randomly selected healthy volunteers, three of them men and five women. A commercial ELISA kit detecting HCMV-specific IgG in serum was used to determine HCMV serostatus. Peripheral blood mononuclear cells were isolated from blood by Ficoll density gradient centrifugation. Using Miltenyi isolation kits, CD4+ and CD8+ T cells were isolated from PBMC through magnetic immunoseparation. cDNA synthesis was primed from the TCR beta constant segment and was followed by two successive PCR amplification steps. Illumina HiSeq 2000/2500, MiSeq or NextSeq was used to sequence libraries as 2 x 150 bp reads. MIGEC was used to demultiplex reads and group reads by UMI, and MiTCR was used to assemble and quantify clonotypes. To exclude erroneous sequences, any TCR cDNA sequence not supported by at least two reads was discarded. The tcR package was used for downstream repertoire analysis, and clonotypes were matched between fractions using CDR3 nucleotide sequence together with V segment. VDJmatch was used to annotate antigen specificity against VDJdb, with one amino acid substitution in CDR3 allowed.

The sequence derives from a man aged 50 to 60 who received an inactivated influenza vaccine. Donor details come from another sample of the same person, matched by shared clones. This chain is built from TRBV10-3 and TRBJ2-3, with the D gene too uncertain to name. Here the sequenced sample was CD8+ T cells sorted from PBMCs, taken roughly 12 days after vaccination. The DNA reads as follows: TGTGCCATCAGCGAACTCTGGACGGGTGGAGACACAGATACGCAGTATTTT. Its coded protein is CAISELWTGGDTDTQYF.